These 22 T cell receptor beta chains were sequenced from one sample in a study of human T cells and chemical hapten exposure. Via MiXCR, TCRdb re-called the RACE reads, giving one row per CDR3 protein. Of roughly 190,000 distinct CDR3 sequences in the sample, about a fifth are singletons; the top ten hold approximately 6.4%. Stated time point: patch test 1, 2 weeks after DPC sensitization. This sample's treatment: therapeutic diphenylcyclopropenone sensitization with weekly scalp DPC. The material was whole blood, obtained in connection with sensitization to the hapten diphenylcyclopropenone (DPC). Receptors originate from a woman aged 45-65 years with alopecia areata. Some clones in this sample may be carry-over from other donors' samples.

This chain uses TRBV20-1 with TRBJ2-1; 11 positions agree with TRBD2. In germline, CDR1 is DFQATT, CDR2 SNEGSKA (reference sequence). The CDR3 consists of 17 residues. V trimming: 6 bases; J trimming: 0 bases; junction bases outside the gene matches: 10. CDR3 sequence reads: CSANLGTSGRSYNEQFF. CDR3 bases: TGCAGTGCCAACCTAGGGACTAGCGGACGCTCCTACAATGAGCAGTTCTTC.

This clonotype was recorded a few times. The CDR3 DNA reads TGTGCCAGCAGTGGGGCAGCCTCTAATGAAAAACTGTTTTTT. This encodes CASSGAASNEKLFF. The J gene is TRBJ1-4, the V gene TRBV7-8; D perhaps matches TRBD1 (5 bases). CDR1 is SGHVS and CDR2 is FQNEAQ in the germline V gene. V was shortened by 6 bases and J by 3 bases, with 11 bases between the two germline ends. The CDR3 is made up of 14 amino acids. Full variable domain (remainder filled in from reference TRBV7-8 and TRBJ1-4): GAGVSQSPRYKVAKRGQDVALRCDPISGHVSLFWYQQALGQGPEFLTYFQNEAQLDKSGLPSDRFFAERPEGSVSTLKIQRTQQEDSAVYLCASSGAASNEKLFFGSGTQLSVL.

The chain carries TRBV5-1 and TRBJ2-3; a weak D match, TRBD2 (6 bases). V shed 5 bases and J shed 2 bases, with 15 bases lying between them. The CDR3 totals 15 residues. Germline values: CDR1 SGHRS, CDR2 YFSETQ. In nucleotides, the CDR3 is TGCGCCAGCAGTACTGCGAGGAGGGACACAGATACGCAGTATTTT. Translated, it gives CASSTARRDTDTQYF.

The chain links TRBV29-1 to TRBJ2-5, with 12 bases matching TRBD1. V was pared by 6 bases and J by 4 bases, with 9 bases of the junction left unmatched. The germline CDR1 and CDR2 sequences are SQVTM and ANQGSEA. This CDR3 is 15 amino acids long. In nucleotides, the CDR3 is TGCAGCGTCGAGGGGGACAGGGGGCCAAGAGAGACCCAGTACTTC. Amino acids: CSVEGDRGPRETQYF.

This chain connects TRBV9 to TRBJ2-3; 8 positions match TRBD2. Trimming at V came to 4 bases and at J to 1 base, leaving 5 bases not matched to a gene. Per the germline V gene, CDR1 is SGDLS and CDR2 is YYNGEE. This CDR3 region has 15 residues. CDR3 nucleotides: TGTGCCAGCAGCTTACGAGCGGGGGGCACAGATACGCAGTATTTT. It specifies CASSLRAGGTDTQYF.

The V call is TRBV5-5, the J call TRBJ1-4; D is unresolved. Germline V gene data show CDR1 as SGHKS and CDR2 as YYEKEE (reference sequence). Trimming removed 1 base from V and 1 base from J, with 8 bases in between. The CDR3 is 15 residues long. CDR3 nucleotide sequence: TGTGCCAGCAGCTTGATAAGCCAAACTAATGAAAAACTGTTTTTT. Its translation: CASSLISQTNEKLFF.

The gene calls are TRBV28 and TRBJ2-7; a possible D gene is TRBD2 (5 bases). Germline V gene lookup returns CDR1 MDHEN and CDR2 SYDVKM. With 4 bases removed from V and 1 base from J, the gap between germline ends came to 14 bases. The CDR3 is 15 amino acids. The CDR3 reads CASSYRTSESYEQYF. CDR3 nucleotide sequence: TGTGCCAGCAGTTATCGGACTTCCGAATCCTACGAGCAGTACTTC.

This rearrangement joins TRBV10-3 to TRBJ2-7; possible D gene TRBD2, 6 bases. CDR3 length: 14 residues. The V and J ends lost 7 bases and 4 bases respectively, with 17 bases between them. Per germline, CDR1 ENHRY and CDR2 SYGVKD. CDR3 in DNA: TGTGCCATCAAGGGTACGGGAGCTGTTTACGAGCAGTACTTC. Protein sequence: CAIKGTGAVYEQYF.

The J gene is TRBJ2-2, the V gene TRBV29-1, with 7 bases that match TRBD2. The CDR3 runs 14 residues. Germline assignment: CDR1 SQVTM and CDR2 ANQGSEA. V dropped 4 bases and J dropped 0; count of bases not matched to a gene: 2. Here the CDR3 reads CSVGAGANTGELFF. The CDR3 DNA reads TGCAGCGTTGGGGCGGGAGCGAACACCGGGGAGCTGTTTTTT.

The chain couples TRBV6-2 or TRBV6-3 to TRBJ1-2; the D is unclear. The CDR3 runs to 16 residues. Germline V gives CDR1 MNHEY, CDR2 SVGEGT. V dropped 2 bases and J dropped 1 base, with 14 bases sitting between them. The CDR3 sequence is CASSYPDLRGNYGYTF. DNA for the CDR3: TGTGCCAGCAGTTACCCCGACCTACGGGGTAACTATGGCTACACCTTC.

The V gene is TRBV20-1, the J gene TRBJ1-5, with D possibly matching TRBD1 (5 bases). Trimming took 0 bases from V and 2 from J, leaving 17 bases between them. The CDR3 is made up of 17 amino acids. Germline lookup yields CDR1 DFQATT and CDR2 SNEGSKA (reference sequence). The CDR3 sequence is CSARDWRQGSGNQPQHF. The CDR3 region has the DNA TGCAGTGCTAGAGATTGGCGGCAGGGCAGTGGCAATCAGCCCCAGCATTTT.

The V call is TRBV5-1, the J call TRBJ2-1; TRBD1 matches 8 bases. The CDR3 totals 15 residues. The germline gives CDR1 SGHRS, CDR2 YFSETQ. V lost 4 bases, J lost 5 bases, and 8 bases stayed unmatched. CDR3 sequence: CASSPPGTGNNEQFF. CDR3 DNA sequence: TGCGCCAGCAGCCCACCCGGGACAGGCAACAATGAGCAGTTCTTC. Complete variable domain (other parts from reference TRBV5-1 and TRBJ2-1): KAGVTQTPRYLIKTRGQQVTLSCSPISGHRSVSWYQQTPGQGLQFLFEYFSETQRNKGNFPGRFSGRQFSNSRSEMNVSTLELGDSALYLCASSPPGTGNNEQFFGPGTRLTVL.

This clonotype was picked up a small number of times. The rearrangement links TRBV2 to TRBJ1-6; 8 bases map to TRBD1. Germline CDR1 reads SNHLY; CDR2 reads FYNNEI. The J segment lost 9 bases and the V segment lost 6 bases, leaving 13 bases of the junction unmatched. This CDR3 is 16 amino acids long. This CDR3 reads CASRREVTGAISPLHF. CDR3 nucleotides: TGTGCCAGCAGAAGGGAGGTGACAGGGGCGATTTCACCCCTCCACTTT.

This rearrangement joins TRBV6-6 to TRBJ1-1; D perhaps matches TRBD1 (5 bases). V lost 0 bases and J 1 base, leaving 6 bases between the germline ends. The CDR3 sequence is 14 residues long. Germline V gene lookup returns CDR1 MNHNY and CDR2 SVGAGI (reference sequence). This CDR3 reads CASSYSRENTEAFF. The CDR3 DNA reads TGTGCCAGCAGTTACTCCAGGGAGAACACTGAAGCTTTCTTT.

This chain joins TRBV5-6 and TRBJ1-5, with D tentatively TRBD1 (6 bases). The CDR3 totals 15 residues. The germline gives CDR1 SGHDT, CDR2 YYEEEE. V gave up 4 bases and J gave up 1 base, with 12 bases separating them. For the CDR3, the DNA is TGTGCCAGCAGCCAGGGGCCCACGAGCAATCAGCCCCAGCATTTT. Translating gives CASSQGPTSNQPQHF.

The chain is built from TRBV2 and TRBJ2-3; 15 bases map to TRBD2. The J segment lost 4 bases and the V segment lost 7 bases, leaving 3 bases of the junction unmatched. This CDR3 is built from 15 residues. CDR1 SNHLY and CDR2 FYNNEI come from the germline V gene. CDR3 nucleotides: TGTGCCAGCACCGGACTAGCGGGAGGGGCAGATACGCAGTATTTT. Encoded protein: CASTGLAGGADTQYF.

As DNA, the CDR3 is TGTGCCAGCAGTTGGGACAGTTCTAACTATGGCTACACCTTC. This codes for CASSWDSSNYGYTF. The gene calls are TRBV12-3 or TRBV12-4 and TRBJ1-2, with 7 bases aligning to TRBD1. With V trimmed by 4 bases and J by 0 bases, 2 bases remained unmatched. The CDR3 runs to 14 residues.

This chain links TRBV15 with TRBJ1-1, with D maybe TRBD1 (6 bases). Trimming took off 0 bases at V and 1 base at J, with 18 bases between the two ends. The CDR3 is 18 amino acids. Germline V gives CDR1 LNHNV, CDR2 YYDKDF (reference sequence). CDR3 sequence reads: CATSRDYGQIGSNTEAFF. The CDR3 region has the DNA TGTGCCACCAGCAGAGATTATGGACAGATTGGTTCGAACACTGAAGCTTTCTTT. The full variable domain, with the rest looked up from reference TRBV15 and TRBJ1-1, is DAMVIQNPRYQVTQFGKPVTLSCSQTLNHNVMYWYQQKSSQAPKLLFHYYDKDFNNEADTPDNFQSRRPNTSFCFLDIRSPGLGDTAMYLCATSRDYGQIGSNTEAFFGQGTRLTVV.

The chain employs TRBV11-3 and TRBJ2-2, with 8 positions matching TRBD1. The ends lost 5 bases at V and 3 bases at J; junction bases unmatched: 17. The germline V gene has CDR1 SGHNT and CDR2 YENEEA. The CDR3 is 19 amino acids. This chain's CDR3 is CASSLFSGGQGSDTGELFF. CDR3 DNA: TGTGCCAGCAGCCTTTTTTCAGGCGGACAGGGATCGGACACCGGGGAGCTGTTTTTT.

There are a few counts of this clonotype. The chain employs TRBV29-1 and TRBJ2-1, with 11 bases fitting TRBD2. This CDR3 has 13 residues. Losses at the gene ends were 4 bases for V and 7 bases for J; bases not matched to a gene: 3. Germline V CDR1 and CDR2: SQVTM, ANQGSEA. The CDR3 DNA reads as TGCAGCGTTGTACTAGCGGGAGCTAATGAGCAGTTCTTC. Encoded protein: CSVVLAGANEQFF.

This clonotype has a handful of counts. This chain links TRBV10-3 with TRBJ2-5, with 10 bases aligning to TRBD1. The germline V gene encodes CDR1 ENHRY and CDR2 SYGVKD. The CDR3 extends over 14 amino acids. The J segment lost 4 bases and the V segment lost 6 bases, leaving 5 bases of the junction unmatched. CDR3 amino acids: CAISPGTGVETQYF. The CDR3 DNA follows: TGTGCCATCAGCCCCGGGACAGGGGTAGAGACCCAGTACTTC.

V and J are TRBV2 and TRBJ1-5; D ambiguous. This CDR3 has 14 amino acids. Germline V lookup: CDR1 SNHLY, CDR2 FYNNEI. V lost 4 bases and J lost 5, with 12 bases in between. CDR3 sequence (DNA): TGTGCCAGCAGTGTAGAGGGTACGCATCAGCCCCAGCATTTT. It encodes CASSVEGTHQPQHF.